A selection of T cell receptor beta chains follows, all from one sample in a study of cytotoxic CD8 clonotypes in ibrutinib-treated CLL. TCRdb's copy holds only in-frame clones and misses some; the assay was immunoSEQ multiplex PCR. The data contain around 130,000 clones, roughly 80% of them singletons. This specimen was PBMCs, taken after 24 months of ibrutinib treatment. Every receptor here comes from a human donor with chronic lymphocytic leukemia. CDR3s include the opening cysteine and the closing phenylalanine or tryptophan. Fields, in order: D gene, J gene, V gene, clone size, CDR3 protein, CDR3 DNA. The D gene is left open where the match is weak. Clone sizes are given selectively: once, few, many, or a class where the clone is expanded.

d_gene: NA; j_gene: TRBJ1-2; v_gene: TRBV5-4; abundance: NA; CDR3aa: CASSLPKDYGYTF; CDR3nt: TGTGCCAGCAGCTTACCAAAAGACTATGGCTACACCTTC
d_gene: NA; j_gene: TRBJ1-2; v_gene: TRBV28; abundance: NA; CDR3aa: CASHTALNSAF; CDR3nt: TGTGCCAGCCATACTGCTCTTAACAGCGCTTTC
d_gene: NA; j_gene: TRBJ2-4; v_gene: TRBV28; abundance: NA; CDR3aa: CASTSQRWAKNIQYF; CDR3nt: TGTGCCAGCACCTCACAAAGGTGGGCCAAAAACATTCAGTACTTC
d_gene: TRBD1; j_gene: TRBJ1-5; v_gene: TRBV5-1; abundance: once; CDR3aa: CASSPGTGRNQPQHF; CDR3nt: TGCGCCAGCAGCCCCGGGACAGGGAGGAATCAGCCCCAGCATTTT
d_gene: NA; j_gene: TRBJ2-7; v_gene: TRBV10-3; abundance: NA; CDR3aa: CAARGSSYEQYF; CDR3nt: TGTGCCGCCAGGGGTTCCTCCTACGAGCAGTACTTC
d_gene: NA; j_gene: TRBJ2-3; v_gene: TRBV13; abundance: few; CDR3aa: CASSLVSGSTDTQYF; CDR3nt: TGTGCCAGCAGCTTAGTGAGCGGGAGCACAGATACGCAGTATTTT
d_gene: TRBD2; j_gene: TRBJ2-7; v_gene: TRBV7-2; abundance: NA; CDR3aa: CASSLKAGGPYEQYF; CDR3nt: TGTGCCAGCAGCTTAAAAGCGGGGGGGCCGTACGAGCAGTACTTC
d_gene: NA; j_gene: TRBJ1-5; v_gene: TRBV2; abundance: NA; CDR3aa: CASEGGGGMGKPQHF; CDR3nt: TGTGCCAGCGAGGGAGGCGGGGGCATGGGAAAGCCCCAGCATTTT
d_gene: NA; j_gene: TRBJ1-5; v_gene: TRBV5-5; abundance: NA; CDR3aa: CASSQYRTSNQPQHF; CDR3nt: TGTGCCAGCAGCCAATACAGGACTAGCAATCAGCCCCAGCATTTT
d_gene: TRBD2; j_gene: TRBJ2-7; v_gene: TRBV7-8; abundance: NA; CDR3aa: CASSLISTSGGSSSYEQYF; CDR3nt: TGTGCCAGCAGCTTAATCTCTACTAGCGGGGGGTCTAGCTCCTACGAGCAGTACTTC
d_gene: NA; j_gene: TRBJ1-2; v_gene: TRBV4-3; abundance: few; CDR3aa: CASSQDFRSNGYTF; CDR3nt: TGCGCCAGCAGCCAAGATTTCAGGTCTAATGGCTACACCTTC
d_gene: NA; j_gene: TRBJ1-2; v_gene: TRBV4-3; abundance: once; CDR3aa: CASSQESVSGYTF; CDR3nt: TGCGCCAGCAGCCAAGAGTCAGTGTCGGGCTACACCTTC
d_gene: NA; j_gene: TRBJ1-2; v_gene: TRBV2; abundance: NA; CDR3aa: CASSSTAYGYTF; CDR3nt: TGTGCCAGCAGCAGCACAGCCTATGGCTACACCTTC
d_gene: TRBD1; j_gene: TRBJ2-1; v_gene: TRBV7-2; abundance: NA; CDR3aa: CASSPRDRVVNEQFF; CDR3nt: TGTGCCAGCAGCCCACGGGACAGGGTGGTCAATGAGCAGTTCTTC
d_gene: NA; j_gene: TRBJ2-1; v_gene: TRBV5-6; abundance: NA; CDR3aa: CASSLFGRGMSNEQFF; CDR3nt: TGTGCCAGCAGCTTGTTTGGTCGGGGGATGTCCAATGAGCAGTTCTTC
d_gene: NA; j_gene: TRBJ1-4; v_gene: TRBV7-2; abundance: NA; CDR3aa: CASSLSPPGDEKLFF; CDR3nt: TGTGCCAGCAGCTTATCCCCGCCAGGGGATGAAAAACTGTTTTTT
d_gene: TRBD1; j_gene: TRBJ1-6; v_gene: TRBV4-3; abundance: NA; CDR3aa: CASSQDLSSSGQTNSPLHF; CDR3nt: TGCGCCAGCAGCCAAGATTTATCTTCCTCGGGACAGACTAATTCACCCCTCCACTTT
d_gene: NA; j_gene: TRBJ2-1; v_gene: TRBV11-2; abundance: NA; CDR3aa: CASSPTGMVSYNEQFF; CDR3nt: TGTGCCAGCAGCCCCACAGGGATGGTTTCCTACAATGAGCAGTTCTTC
d_gene: NA; j_gene: TRBJ1-5; v_gene: TRBV29-1; abundance: NA; CDR3aa: CSVSDGLGQPQHF; CDR3nt: TGCAGCGTCTCGGACGGCCTAGGGCAGCCCCAGCATTTT
d_gene: NA; j_gene: TRBJ1-1; v_gene: TRBV5-1; abundance: NA; CDR3aa: CASSLSMNTEAFF; CDR3nt: TGCGCCAGCAGCTTATCGATGAACACTGAAGCTTTCTTT
d_gene: NA; j_gene: TRBJ2-1; v_gene: TRBV14; abundance: NA; CDR3aa: CASSRFYPPYNEQFF; CDR3nt: TGTGCCAGCAGCCGCTTTTATCCCCCTTACAATGAGCAGTTCTTC
d_gene: TRBD2; j_gene: TRBJ2-3; v_gene: TRBV28; abundance: NA; CDR3aa: CASSFLAGGTDTQYF; CDR3nt: TGTGCCAGCAGCTTCCTAGCGGGGGGCACAGATACGCAGTATTTT
d_gene: NA; j_gene: TRBJ2-7; v_gene: TRBV7-3; abundance: NA; CDR3aa: CASSQQGGDEQYF; CDR3nt: TGTGCCAGCAGCCAACAGGGAGGCGACGAGCAGTACTTC
d_gene: NA; j_gene: TRBJ2-1; v_gene: TRBV27; abundance: NA; CDR3aa: CASSLVGPNYNEQFF; CDR3nt: TGTGCCAGCAGTTTAGTGGGTCCTAACTACAATGAGCAGTTCTTC
d_gene: TRBD2; j_gene: TRBJ2-3; v_gene: TRBV19; abundance: NA; CDR3aa: CASNGTSGGAISTDTQYF; CDR3nt: TGTGCCAGTAACGGGACTAGCGGGGGGGCGATTAGCACAGATACGCAGTATTTT
d_gene: TRBD1; j_gene: TRBJ2-3; v_gene: TRBV7-2; abundance: NA; CDR3aa: CASSLLDRSADTQYF; CDR3nt: TGTGCCAGCAGCTTACTGGACAGGTCCGCAGATACGCAGTATTTT
d_gene: TRBD1; j_gene: TRBJ1-6; v_gene: TRBV6-5; abundance: NA; CDR3aa: CASSRQGLGSPLHF; CDR3nt: TGTGCCAGCAGTCGACAGGGGTTGGGTTCACCCCTCCACTTT
d_gene: TRBD2; j_gene: TRBJ2-5; v_gene: TRBV10-3; abundance: NA; CDR3aa: CAISTSEETQYF; CDR3nt: TGTGCCATCAGCACTAGCGAAGAGACCCAGTACTTC
d_gene: NA; j_gene: TRBJ2-5; v_gene: TRBV7-6; abundance: NA; CDR3aa: CASRTKETQYF; CDR3nt: TGTGCCAGCCGCACTAAGGAGACCCAGTACTTC
d_gene: TRBD1; j_gene: TRBJ2-7; v_gene: TRBV19; abundance: NA; CDR3aa: CASSARTGGDYEQYF; CDR3nt: TGTGCCAGTAGTGCCCGGACAGGGGGCGATTACGAGCAGTACTTC
d_gene: NA; j_gene: TRBJ1-1; v_gene: TRBV6-6; abundance: NA; CDR3aa: CASSYSFVGKAEAFF; CDR3nt: TGTGCCAGCAGTTACTCTTTTGTGGGGAAGGCTGAAGCTTTCTTT
d_gene: NA; j_gene: TRBJ1-6; v_gene: TRBV6-5; abundance: few; CDR3aa: CASKGLYNSPLHF; CDR3nt: TGTGCCAGCAAAGGGCTCTATAATTCACCCCTCCACTTT
d_gene: NA; j_gene: TRBJ2-7; v_gene: TRBV4-1; abundance: NA; CDR3aa: CASSQETPEYWGYEQYF; CDR3nt: TGCGCCAGCAGCCAGGAAACCCCCGAGTACTGGGGCTACGAGCAGTACTTC
d_gene: NA; j_gene: TRBJ1-6; v_gene: TRBV18; abundance: NA; CDR3aa: CASSPPGGQLNSPLHF; CDR3nt: TGTGCCAGCTCACCACCGGGGGGCCAACTAAATTCACCCCTCCACTTT
d_gene: NA; j_gene: TRBJ2-1; v_gene: TRBV7-8; abundance: NA; CDR3aa: CASSLTGRMIYNEQFF; CDR3nt: TGTGCCAGCAGCTTGACCGGACGGATGATCTACAATGAGCAGTTCTTC
d_gene: NA; j_gene: TRBJ1-2; v_gene: TRBV4-3; abundance: NA; CDR3aa: CASSQELAGNYGYTF; CDR3nt: TGCGCCAGCAGCCAAGAGCTAGCAGGGAACTATGGCTACACCTTC
d_gene: NA; j_gene: TRBJ2-3; v_gene: TRBV7-8; abundance: once; CDR3aa: CASSLGLAGTDTQYF; CDR3nt: TGTGCCAGCAGCTTAGGCCTAGCTGGCACAGATACGCAGTATTTT
d_gene: NA; j_gene: TRBJ1-4; v_gene: TRBV18; abundance: NA; CDR3aa: CASSPRRGANEKLFF; CDR3nt: TGTGCCAGCTCACCAAGAAGGGGCGCTAATGAAAAACTGTTTTTT
d_gene: NA; j_gene: TRBJ2-1; v_gene: TRBV5-1; abundance: NA; CDR3aa: CASTLGRAWGKSSYNEQFF; CDR3nt: TGCGCCAGCACCTTGGGACGCGCTTGGGGCAAAAGCTCCTACAATGAGCAGTTCTTC
d_gene: NA; j_gene: TRBJ2-5; v_gene: TRBV28; abundance: NA; CDR3aa: CASSQVMGLGQETQYF; CDR3nt: TGTGCCAGCAGTCAGGTGATGGGCCTCGGCCAAGAGACCCAGTACTTC